The clone carrying this T cell receptor beta chain has only a few counts. Described time point: baseline pretreatment blood. The treatment was: 15 Gy SBRT to primary tumor, nephrectomy 4 weeks later. V was cut by 4 bases and J by 8 bases, with 14 bases left in between. From germline, CDR1 is LGHNA and CDR2 YSLEER. This CDR3 region has 13 residues. The record originates from a study of radiation and T cells in renal cell carcinoma. Sequencing was performed with immunoSEQ multiplex PCR; in TCRdb, only in-frame clones are kept and a portion is missing. The data contain some 150,000 clones, less than 85% of them singletons.

Sequencing was performed on blood, taken from a patient whose treatment included radiotherapy and nephrectomy. This TCR was sampled from a woman aged 45-60 years with renal cell carcinoma. The rearrangement uses TRBV4-3 and TRBJ1-2; D is ambiguous. CDR3 DNA sequence: TGCGCCAGCAGCCTCTCGGGTGGTGAAGGCTACACCTTC. This gives the protein CASSLSGGEGYTF.